Reported below is one TCR beta chain. Its binding antigen is unknown. There are no base qualities to consult, and no much larger clone falls within one base. TCRbeta CDR3 regions were amplified from genomic DNA using the immunoSEQ Assay, a bias-controlled multiplex PCR. The authors' analysis ran thus. Nucleated cell counts per sample were estimated from amplification of reference gene primers within the assay. Sequence reads were collapsed and filtered to measure the absolute abundance of every unique TCRbeta CDR3 rearrangement. For each sample, productive Simpson clonality was calculated as the square root of Simpson's diversity index across productive rearrangements. TCRdb provides this immuneACCESS table in a form limited to in-frame rearrangements. Some clones are lacking; in checked studies, under half of them reflect an unresolved V gene, and why the rest are absent is not known. V, J and clone size derive from that table, while D and trimming were established from the DNA sequence. The table for this sample lists roughly 190,000 clones; around nine tenths of them were counted only once. The ten largest clones represent about 0.77% of the sample.

The CDR3 measures 16 amino acids from cysteine to phenylalanine. CDR3 DNA only is kept here, 48 bases in frame from base 1. The germline V gene gives CDR1 as SQVTM and CDR2 as ANQGSEA. Germline trimming amounts to 4 bases on V and 0 bases on J, with 4 as the count of junction bases outside the gene matches. These data come from a study of blood T cell repertoires in COVID-19 (TCRdb year 2020). Background on the whole study: Samples from collaborators originated in the United States, Italy and Spain and spanned both the acute and convalescent phases of COVID-19. The prospective study material was composed of cDNA or gDNA derived from T cells, B-cell-depleted T cells, or PBMCs. Deeply sampled blood TCRbeta repertoires from subjects exposed to, actively infected with, or recovered from COVID-19 were included in the dataset. The repertoires were released in a freely available public database meant as a resource for research on the immune response to SARS-CoV-2. The samples were drawn from two sources: the first 160 participants of the ongoing ImmuneRACE study, and 1,200 or so subjects contributed by 6 global collaborators. Sample metadata almost always included a de-identified subject ID, COVID-19 status, age in years and sex. Where HLA class I and class II types were available, the types were taken from metadata supplied by the sample provider, not from assay-based typing.

In the prospective study, participants were roughly 18 to 90 years old, resided in about two dozen geographic areas of the United States, and were enrolled through a virtual design. In the prospective study, cohorts were assigned on the basis of participant-reported clinical history obtained from a screening survey and a study questionnaire. Recovered participants in ImmuneRACE Cohort 3 were defined as having two consecutive negative NP/OP PCR tests, clearance from a healthcare professional, or resolution of symptoms. Each participant in the prospective study had whole blood, serum and a nasopharyngeal or oropharyngeal swab collected by mobile phlebotomists. Over a 2-month period, participants in the prospective study had the option of providing additional blood draws and questionnaires. Before DNA extraction, blood samples from the prospective study were shipped at room temperature or frozen.

Overall study results and their limits: The amount of clinical and demographic metadata varied by source and participant and was provided uncurated.

This chain is built from TRBV29-1 and TRBJ2-6, and TRBD1 aligns with 9 junction nucleotides. The clonotype comes from a woman aged 18-29 years who had recovered from COVID-19. The sequenced sample consisted of PBMCs or T cells enriched from blood (not recorded which). The encoded CDR3 is CSVGDRDLSGANVLTF. The DNA sequence follows: TGCAGCGTTGGGGACAGGGATCTCTCTGGGGCCAACGTCCTGACTTTC.